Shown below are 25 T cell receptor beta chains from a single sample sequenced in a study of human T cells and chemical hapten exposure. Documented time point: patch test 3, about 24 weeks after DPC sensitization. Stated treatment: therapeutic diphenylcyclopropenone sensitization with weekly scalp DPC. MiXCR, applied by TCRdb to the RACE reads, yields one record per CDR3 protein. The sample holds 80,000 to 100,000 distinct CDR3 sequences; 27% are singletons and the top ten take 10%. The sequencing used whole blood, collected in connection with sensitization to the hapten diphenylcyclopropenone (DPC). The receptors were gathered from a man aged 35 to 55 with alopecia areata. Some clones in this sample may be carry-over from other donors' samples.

Here the CDR3 DNA reads TGTGCCAGCAGCCACGACAGGGGGGCCTACGAGCAGTACTTC. It specifies CASSHDRGAYEQYF. The J gene is TRBJ2-7, the V gene TRBV3-1; 9 bases match TRBD1. The CDR3 totals 14 residues. Germline CDR1 reads LGHDT; CDR2 reads YNNKEL (reference sequence). V shed 3 bases and J 2 bases; nucleotides not matched to a gene: 2.

This CDR3 is CASSPGTSSTDTQYF. CDR3 nucleotides: TGTGCCAGCAGTCCCGGGACATCTAGCACAGATACGCAGTATTTT. The chain has TRBV6-1 and TRBJ2-3; D possibly corresponds to TRBD1 (6 bases). Trimming took off 5 bases at V and 0 bases at J, with 12 bases between the two ends. Germline lookup yields CDR1 MNHNS and CDR2 SASEGT. CDR3 size: 15 residues.

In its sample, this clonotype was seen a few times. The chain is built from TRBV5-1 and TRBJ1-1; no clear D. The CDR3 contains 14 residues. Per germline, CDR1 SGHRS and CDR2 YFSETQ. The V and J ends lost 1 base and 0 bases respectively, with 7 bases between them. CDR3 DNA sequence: TGCGCCAGCAGCTTGAGTTCCCTGAACACTGAAGCTTTCTTT. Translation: CASSLSSLNTEAFF.

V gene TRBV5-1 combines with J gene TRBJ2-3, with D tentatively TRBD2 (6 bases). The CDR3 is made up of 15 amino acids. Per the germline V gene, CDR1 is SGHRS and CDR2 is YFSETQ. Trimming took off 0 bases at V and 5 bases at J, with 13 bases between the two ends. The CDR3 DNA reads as TGCGCCAGCAGCTTGGCGGACTATCAGAGAGATACGCAGTATTTT. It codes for CASSLADYQRDTQYF.

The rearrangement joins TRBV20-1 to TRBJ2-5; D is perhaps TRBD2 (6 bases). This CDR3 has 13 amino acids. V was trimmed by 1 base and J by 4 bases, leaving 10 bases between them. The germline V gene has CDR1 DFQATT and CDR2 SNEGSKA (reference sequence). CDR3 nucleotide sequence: TGCAGTGCTAGAGGCGGGGACGGAGAGACCCAGTACTTC. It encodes CSARGGDGETQYF.

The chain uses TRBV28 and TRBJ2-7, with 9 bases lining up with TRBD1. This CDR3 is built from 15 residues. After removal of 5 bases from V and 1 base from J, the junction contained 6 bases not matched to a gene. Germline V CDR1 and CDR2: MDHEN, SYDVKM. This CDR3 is CASSPHGTGSYEQYF. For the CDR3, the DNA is TGTGCCAGCAGTCCCCACGGGACAGGGTCCTACGAGCAGTACTTC.

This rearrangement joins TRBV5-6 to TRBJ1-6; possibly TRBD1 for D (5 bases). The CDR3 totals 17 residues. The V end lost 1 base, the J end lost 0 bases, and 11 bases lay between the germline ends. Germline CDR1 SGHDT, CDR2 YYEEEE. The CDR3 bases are TGTGCCAGCAGCTTGTATGGGGCCAGCTCCTATAATTCACCCCTCCACTTT. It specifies CASSLYGASSYNSPLHF.

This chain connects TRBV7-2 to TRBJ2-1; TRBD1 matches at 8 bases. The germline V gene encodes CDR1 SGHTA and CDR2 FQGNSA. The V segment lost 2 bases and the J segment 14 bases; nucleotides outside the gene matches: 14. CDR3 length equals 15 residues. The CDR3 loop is CASSLHRDRPKLEFF. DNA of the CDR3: TGTGCCAGCAGCTTACACCGGGACAGGCCTAAACTGGAGTTCTTC.

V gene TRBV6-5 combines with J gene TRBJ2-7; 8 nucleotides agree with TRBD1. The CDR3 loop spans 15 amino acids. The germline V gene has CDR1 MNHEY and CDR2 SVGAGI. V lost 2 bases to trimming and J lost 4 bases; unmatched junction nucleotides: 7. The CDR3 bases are TGTGCCAGCAGTTACGTCCAGGGGGCGGCTTACGAGCAGTACTTC. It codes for CASSYVQGAAYEQYF.

CDR3: CSATPHYVVYGYTF. DNA for the CDR3: TGCAGTGCGACGCCTCATTACGTGGTCTATGGCTACACCTTC. This chain joins TRBV20-1 and TRBJ1-2; D remains unclear. Trimming removed 6 bases from V and 4 bases from J, with 18 bases in between. This CDR3 has 14 amino acids. Germline V gene lookup returns CDR1 DFQATT and CDR2 SNEGSKA (reference sequence).

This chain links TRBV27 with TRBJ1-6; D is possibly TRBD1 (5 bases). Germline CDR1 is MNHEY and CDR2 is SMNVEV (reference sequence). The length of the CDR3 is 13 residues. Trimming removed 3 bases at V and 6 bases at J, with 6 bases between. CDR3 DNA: TGTGCCAGCAGTTTCGGGGGTAATTCACCCCTCCACTTT. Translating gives CASSFGGNSPLHF.

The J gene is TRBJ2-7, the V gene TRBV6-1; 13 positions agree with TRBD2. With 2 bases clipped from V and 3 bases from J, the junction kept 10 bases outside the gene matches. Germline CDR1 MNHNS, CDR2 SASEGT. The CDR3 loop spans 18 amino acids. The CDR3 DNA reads TGTGCCAGCAGTGAAAGCCCGCCGACTAGCGGGAGGATCTACGAGCAGTACTTC. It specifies CASSESPPTSGRIYEQYF.

CDR3 residues: CATSRDLVTERQETQYF. The CDR3 DNA is TGTGCCACCAGCAGAGATCTAGTTACAGAGAGACAAGAGACCCAGTACTTC. The genes are TRBV15 and TRBJ2-5; D is undetermined. Germline V lookup: CDR1 LNHNV, CDR2 YYDKDF (reference sequence). The CDR3 length is 17 residues. V lost 0 bases to trimming and J lost 2 bases, with 16 bases between them.

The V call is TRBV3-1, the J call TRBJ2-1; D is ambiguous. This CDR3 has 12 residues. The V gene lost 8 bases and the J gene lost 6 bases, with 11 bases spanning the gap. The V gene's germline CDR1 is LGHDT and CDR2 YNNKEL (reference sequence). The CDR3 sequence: CASGKQFNEQFF. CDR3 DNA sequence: TGTGCCAGCGGAAAACAGTTCAATGAGCAGTTCTTC.

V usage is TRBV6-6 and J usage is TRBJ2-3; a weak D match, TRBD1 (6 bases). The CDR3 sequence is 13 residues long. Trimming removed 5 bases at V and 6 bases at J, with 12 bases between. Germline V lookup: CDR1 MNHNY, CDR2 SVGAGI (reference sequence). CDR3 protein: CASSPPQGDTQYF. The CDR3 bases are TGTGCCAGCAGTCCCCCTCAGGGGGATACGCAGTATTTT.

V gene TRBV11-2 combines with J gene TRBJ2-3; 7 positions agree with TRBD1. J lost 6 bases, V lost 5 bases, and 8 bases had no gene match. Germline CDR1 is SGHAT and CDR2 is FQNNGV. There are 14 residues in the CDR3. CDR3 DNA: TGTGCCAGCAGCCCCGGTGACAGGGATGATACGCAGTATTTT. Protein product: CASSPGDRDDTQYF.

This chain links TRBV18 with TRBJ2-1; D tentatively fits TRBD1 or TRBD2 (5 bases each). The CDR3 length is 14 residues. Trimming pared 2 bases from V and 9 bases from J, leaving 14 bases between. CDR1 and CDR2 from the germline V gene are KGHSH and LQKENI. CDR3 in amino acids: CASSPWQGGGEQFF. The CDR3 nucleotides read TGTGCCAGCTCACCATGGCAGGGTGGGGGTGAGCAGTTCTTC.

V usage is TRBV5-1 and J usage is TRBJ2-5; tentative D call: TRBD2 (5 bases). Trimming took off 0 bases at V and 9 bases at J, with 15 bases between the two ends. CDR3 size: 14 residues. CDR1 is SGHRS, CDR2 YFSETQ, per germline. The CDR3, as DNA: TGCGCCAGCAGCTTGGACCTTGCATCGAGGGCCCAGTACTTC. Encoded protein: CASSLDLASRAQYF.

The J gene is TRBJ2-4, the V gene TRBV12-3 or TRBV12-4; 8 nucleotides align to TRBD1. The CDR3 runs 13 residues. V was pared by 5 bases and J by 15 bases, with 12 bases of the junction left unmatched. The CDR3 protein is CASSPYTDRELYF. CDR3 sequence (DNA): TGTGCCAGCAGTCCTTATACGGACAGGGAGCTGTACTTC.

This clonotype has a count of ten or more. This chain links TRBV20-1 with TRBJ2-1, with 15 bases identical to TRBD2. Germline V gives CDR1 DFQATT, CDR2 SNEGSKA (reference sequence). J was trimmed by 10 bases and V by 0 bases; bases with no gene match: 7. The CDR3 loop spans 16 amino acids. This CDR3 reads CSARDPPGTSGGEQFF. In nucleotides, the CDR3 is TGCAGTGCTAGAGATCCGCCCGGGACTAGCGGGGGGGAGCAGTTCTTC.

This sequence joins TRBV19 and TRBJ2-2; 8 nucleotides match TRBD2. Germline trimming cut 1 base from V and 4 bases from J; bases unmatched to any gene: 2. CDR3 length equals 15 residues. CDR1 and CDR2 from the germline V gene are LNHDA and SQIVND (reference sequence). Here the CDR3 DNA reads TGTGCCAGTAGTATAGCGGGAGGGGTCACCGGGGAGCTGTTTTTT. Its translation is CASSIAGGVTGELFF.

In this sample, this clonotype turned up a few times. As DNA, the CDR3 is TGTGCCAGCAGCCGAAAGGGAGGTGCAACTAATGAAAAACTGTTTTTT. This translates into CASSRKGGATNEKLFF. The rearrangement uses TRBV3-1 and TRBJ1-4; D gene ambiguous. Germline values: CDR1 LGHDT, CDR2 YNNKEL (reference sequence). The V end lost 4 bases, the J end lost 0 bases, and 12 bases lay between the germline ends. This CDR3 comprises 16 residues. Complete variable domain (other parts from reference TRBV3-1 and TRBJ1-4): DTAVSQTPKYLVTQMGNDKSIKCEQNLGHDTMYWYKQDSKKFLKIMFSYNNKELIINETVPNRFSPKSPDKAHLNLHINSLELGDSAVYFCASSRKGGATNEKLFFGSGTQLSVL.

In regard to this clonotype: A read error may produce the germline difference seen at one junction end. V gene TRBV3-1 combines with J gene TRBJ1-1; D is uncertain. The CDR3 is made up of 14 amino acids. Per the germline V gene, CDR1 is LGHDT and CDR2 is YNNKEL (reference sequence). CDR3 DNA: TGTTCCAGCAGCCAAGGGAGGCTGAACACTGAAGCTTTCTTT. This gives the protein CSSSQGRLNTEAFF.

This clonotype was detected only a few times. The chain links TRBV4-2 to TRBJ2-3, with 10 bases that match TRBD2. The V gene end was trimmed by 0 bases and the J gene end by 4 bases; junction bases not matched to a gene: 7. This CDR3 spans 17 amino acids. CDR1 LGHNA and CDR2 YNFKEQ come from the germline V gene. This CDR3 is CASSQEVLAGGSDTQYF. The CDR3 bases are TGTGCCAGCAGCCAAGAAGTTTTAGCGGGAGGTTCAGATACGCAGTATTTT.

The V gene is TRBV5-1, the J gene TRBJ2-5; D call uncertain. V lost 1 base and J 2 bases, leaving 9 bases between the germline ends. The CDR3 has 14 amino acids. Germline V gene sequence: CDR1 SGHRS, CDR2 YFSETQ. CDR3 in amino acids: CASSLRGIQETQYF. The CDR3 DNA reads TGCGCCAGCAGCTTGCGTGGGATTCAAGAGACCCAGTACTTC.